One and the same sample provided the 18 T cell receptor beta chains below, sequenced in a study of shared clonotypes between healthy human individuals. Data came from immunoSEQ multiplex PCR; TCRdb stores just in-frame clones and leaves some out. The sample has some 2,000,000 clones, about 94% seen once. The naive CD8 population came from CD45RO-negative cells selected for CCR7, without terminally differentiated effector memory CD45RA+ cells. The sample consisted of naive CD8+ T cells sorted from blood. The source of these receptors is a man between 18 and 35 years old in good health.

The chain carries TRBV19 and TRBJ1-1; D not resolved. Per germline, CDR1 LNHDA and CDR2 SQIVND (reference sequence). With 3 bases removed from V and 0 bases from J, the gap between germline ends came to 8 bases. CDR3 length: 14 residues. The CDR3 DNA follows: TGTGCCAGTAGTATCCCCTCAGTGAACACTGAAGCTTTCTTT. Translated, it gives CASSIPSVNTEAFF.

The chain recombines TRBV30 with TRBJ1-2; 9 bases agree with TRBD1. Per the germline V gene, CDR1 is GTSNPN and CDR2 is SVGIG (reference sequence). This CDR3 is 15 amino acids long. V dropped 3 bases and J dropped 5; count of bases not matched to a gene: 10. DNA for the CDR3: TGTGCCTGGAGCCAAGAGGACAGGGGATTTTATGGCTACACCTTC. Translation gives CAWSQEDRGFYGYTF.

This sequence joins TRBV27 and TRBJ1-1; D remains ambiguous. Germline V gives CDR1 MNHEY, CDR2 SMNVEV (reference sequence). The V end was cut by 1 base, the J end by 7 bases, with 25 bases between. CDR3 length: 18 amino acids. The CDR3 protein is CASSLLGVTGFQFGEAFF. The CDR3 DNA reads TGTGCCAGCAGTTTATTGGGAGTAACGGGGTTTCAATTCGGTGAAGCTTTCTTT.

This clone was seen a few times. The V call is TRBV4-1, the J call TRBJ2-3, with D perhaps assigned TRBD1 or TRBD2 (5 bases each). V dropped 6 bases and J dropped 2 bases, with 12 bases sitting between them. The CDR3 contains 14 residues. Germline values: CDR1 MGHRA, CDR2 YSYEKL. The DNA of the CDR3 is TGCGCCAGCAGTATCAGGGAGAACACAGATACGCAGTATTTT. It codes for CASSIRENTDTQYF.

This rearrangement joins TRBV29-1 to TRBJ2-6; D call uncertain. The length of the CDR3 is 18 residues. Per germline, CDR1 SQVTM and CDR2 ANQGSEA. V was trimmed by 0 bases and J by 0 bases, leaving 15 bases between them. The CDR3 loop is CSVEDIATSRSGANVLTF. In DNA form, the CDR3 reads TGCAGCGTTGAAGATATCGCGACAAGCCGCTCTGGGGCCAACGTCCTGACTTTC.

Of note for this clone: Different DNA sequences within this sample yield the same CDR3. This chain connects TRBV7-9 to TRBJ2-7; TRBD1 aligns across 7 bases. Per the germline V gene, CDR1 is SEHNR and CDR2 is FQNEAQ (reference sequence). CDR3 length: 13 amino acids. The J segment lost 1 base and the V segment lost 4 bases, leaving 1 base of the junction unmatched. The CDR3 nucleotides read TGTGCCAGCAGCTCGGGACAGTCCTACGAGCAGTACTTC. Residues: CASSSGQSYEQYF.

This clone has just one count. The same CDR3 is also encoded by other DNA sequences in this sample. This chain joins TRBV9 and TRBJ2-7, with D perhaps matching TRBD2 (6 bases). With 0 bases removed from V and 3 bases from J, the gap between germline ends came to 10 bases. This CDR3 has 14 residues. The germline V gene encodes CDR1 SGDLS and CDR2 YYNGEE. The CDR3 bases are TGTGCCAGCAGCGTAGGCGGGGCCCGCTACGAGCAGTACTTC. Protein sequence: CASSVGGARYEQYF.

The chain recombines TRBV6-6 with TRBJ1-2; perhaps TRBD1 as D (5 bases). V lost 6 bases, J lost 1 base, and 9 bases lay in between. The length of the CDR3 is 13 residues. The germline CDR1 and CDR2 sequences are MNHNY and SVGAGI (reference sequence). The chain's CDR3 is CASSPTVNYGYTF. As DNA, the CDR3 is TGTGCCAGCAGCCCGACAGTTAACTATGGCTACACCTTC.

The J gene is TRBJ2-5, the V gene TRBV2, with 7 bases fitting TRBD2. This CDR3 is 14 amino acids long. V shed 6 bases, J shed 2 bases, and the junction held 6 bases outside the gene matches. The germline CDR1 and CDR2 sequences are SNHLY and FYNNEI. The CDR3 DNA reads TGTGCCAGCAGCGCGGCGGGGGAACAAGAGACCCAGTACTTC. Its translation is CASSAAGEQETQYF.

This chain links TRBV6-6 with TRBJ1-5, with a possible D match to TRBD1 (6 bases). V was trimmed by 6 bases and J by 3 bases, leaving 12 bases between them. Germline V lookup: CDR1 MNHNY, CDR2 SVGAGI (reference sequence). The CDR3 is 14 residues long. Written as DNA, the CDR3 is TGTGCCAGCAGATCAGACAGGCTCAATCAGCCCCAGCATTTT. This translates into CASRSDRLNQPQHF.

J is TRBJ1-3 and V is TRBV7-9, with no clear D. V lost 3 bases and J 4 bases, leaving 16 bases between the germline ends. This CDR3 comprises 16 residues. In germline, CDR1 is SEHNR, CDR2 FQNEAQ (reference sequence). In DNA form, the CDR3 reads TGTGCCAGCAGCTTTAGTGTCGGGGATTCGGGAAACACCATATATTTT. Encoded protein: CASSFSVGDSGNTIYF. Looking up the rest from reference TRBV7-9 and TRBJ1-3 gives the full variable domain: DTGVSQNPRHKITKRGQNVTFRCDPISEHNRLYWYRQTLGQGPEFLTYFQNEAQLEKSRLLSDRFSAERPKGSFSTLEIQRTEQGDSAMYLCASSFSVGDSGNTIYFGEGSWLTVV.

The chain uses TRBV5-1 and TRBJ2-1; 8 positions match TRBD1. The CDR3 consists of 12 residues. Per the germline V gene, CDR1 is SGHRS and CDR2 is YFSETQ. The V gene end was trimmed by 3 bases and the J gene end by 10 bases; junction bases not matched to a gene: 3. This CDR3 reads CASSWTGLEQFF. CDR3 DNA sequence: TGCGCCAGCAGCTGGACAGGGTTAGAGCAGTTCTTC.

V and J are TRBV19 and TRBJ2-7, with 7 bases identical to TRBD2. The junction had 9 bases not matched to a gene; V was cut back by 5 bases and J by 2 bases. Germline V CDR1 and CDR2: LNHDA, SQIVND (reference sequence). The CDR3 has 15 amino acids. The CDR3 loop is CASSVSAGHPYEQYF. The CDR3 DNA reads as TGTGCCAGTAGTGTCTCAGCGGGGCACCCCTACGAGCAGTACTTC.

About this clone itself: Other DNA sequences in the sample encode the same CDR3. This rearrangement joins TRBV29-1 to TRBJ1-1, with 7 nucleotides matching TRBD1. V lost 6 bases, J lost 4 bases, and 2 bases stayed unmatched. Germline V gene sequence: CDR1 SQVTM, CDR2 ANQGSEA. CDR3 length equals 11 residues. The CDR3 DNA reads TGCAGCGTCTCAGGGGGCACTGAAGCTTTCTTT. This gives the protein CSVSGGTEAFF.

The V and J genes are TRBV30 and TRBJ2-1; possible D gene TRBD1, 6 bases. Germline CDR1 reads GTSNPN; CDR2 reads SVGIG (reference sequence). The V end lost 3 bases, the J end lost 7 bases, and 10 bases lay between the germline ends. The CDR3 is 12 amino acids. CDR3: CAWRTGLNEQFF. CDR3 nucleotides: TGTGCCTGGAGGACAGGTCTGAATGAGCAGTTCTTC.

This chain uses TRBV13 with TRBJ2-7; maybe TRBD1 (5 bases). Germline lookup yields CDR1 PRHDT and CDR2 FYEKMQ (reference sequence). The CDR3 has 14 residues. V lost 5 bases to trimming and J lost 2 bases, with 13 bases between them. This CDR3 reads CASSAGHLPYEQYF. CDR3 bases: TGTGCCAGCAGCGCAGGACATTTACCCTACGAGCAGTACTTC.

The V call is TRBV28, the J call TRBJ2-5, with a tentative D call TRBD1 (6 bases). The CDR3 extends over 17 amino acids. Germline CDR1 and CDR2: MDHEN and SYDVKM. The ends were cut back, 7 bases at V and 4 bases at J, with 25 bases in the middle. CDR3 amino acids: CASNPPGTGTLLETQYF. CDR3 nucleotide sequence: TGTGCCAGCAACCCCCCTGGCACAGGGACCTTGCTAGAGACCCAGTACTTC.

The rearrangement links TRBV10-2 to TRBJ2-5, with TRBD2 matching over 9 bases. The germline gives CDR1 WSHSY, CDR2 SAAADI. The CDR3 has 15 residues. After removal of 3 bases from V and 3 bases from J, the junction contained 5 bases not matched to a gene. This chain's CDR3 is CASSDPASGEETQYF. CDR3 nucleotide sequence: TGCGCCAGCAGTGACCCGGCTAGCGGGGAAGAGACCCAGTACTTC.